Below are 27 T cell receptor beta chains sequenced from a single sample in a study of graft-versus-host responses after intestinal transplantation. TCRdb's table, derived via immunoSEQ multiplex PCR, lists solely in-frame clones and lacks some. The repertoire holds some 96,000 clones, around nine tenths seen once, with roughly 16% in the top ten. Sequencing used PBMCs, obtained approximately 420 days after intestinal transplant. These receptors were taken from a human patient who received an intestinal transplant, so some T cells may come from the graft donor.

This sequence joins TRBV6-1 and TRBJ1-1; possibly TRBD1 for D (5 bases). CDR3 length equals 12 residues. Per the germline V gene, CDR1 is MNHNS and CDR2 is SASEGT. Trimming left V 6 bases short and J 1 base short, with 6 bases between. The CDR3 DNA reads TGTGCCAGCAGAACAGGGAACACTGAAGCTTTCTTT. This translates into CASRTGNTEAFF.

V gene TRBV27 combines with J gene TRBJ2-7; 9 nucleotides line up with TRBD1. Germline trimming cut 8 bases from V and 1 base from J; bases unmatched to any gene: 9. The CDR3 runs 15 residues. Germline CDR1 MNHEY, CDR2 SMNVEV (reference sequence). The CDR3 protein is CASFGLDRGSYEQYF. CDR3 in DNA: TGTGCCAGCTTCGGGTTGGACAGGGGTTCCTACGAGCAGTACTTC.

This chain uses TRBV21-1 with TRBJ2-1; the table gives TRBD1 as D, unverified against the DNA. TRBV21-1 is an annotated pseudogene. This CDR3 comprises 11 residues. The CDR3 is CASPGDRLPFF. Here the CDR3 DNA reads TGTGCCAGCCCAGGGGACAGGCTTCCGTTCTTC.

The chain couples TRBV7-2 to TRBJ1-2; a weak D match, TRBD1 (5 bases). Per germline, CDR1 SGHTA and CDR2 FQGNSA. V was pared by 5 bases and J by 1 base, with 8 bases between. The CDR3 is 13 residues long. The CDR3 is CASSDRVNYGYTF. CDR3 nucleotide sequence: TGTGCCAGCAGCGACAGAGTTAACTATGGCTACACCTTC.

This clone was detected once. The chain links TRBV4-1 to TRBJ1-6; tentative D call: TRBD1 (6 bases). V was cut by 6 bases and J by 9 bases, with 15 bases left in between. Germline lookup yields CDR1 MGHRA and CDR2 YSYEKL. This CDR3 region has 14 residues. DNA of the CDR3: TGCGCCAGCAGGGAAGGGGGTGATGGTTCACCCCTCCACTTT. It yields the protein CASREGGDGSPLHF.

The DNA of the CDR3 is TGCGCCAGCAGCCTCCGGGACCGTGCTAACTATGGCTACACCTTC. This translates into CASSLRDRANYGYTF. The chain combines TRBV5-1 with TRBJ1-2; possibly TRBD1 for D (5 bases). Trimming removed 4 bases from V and 0 bases from J, with 13 bases in between. The germline gives CDR1 SGHRS, CDR2 YFSETQ. CDR3 length: 15 amino acids.

V gene TRBV7-9 combines with J gene TRBJ2-7; no definite D call. The germline gives CDR1 SEHNR, CDR2 FQNEAQ (reference sequence). With 0 bases removed from V and 4 bases from J, the gap between germline ends came to 16 bases. The CDR3 has 16 residues. In nucleotides, the CDR3 is TGTGCCAGCAGCTTAGCCATGGCATTCCCAGCGTACGAGCAGTACTTC. This codes for CASSLAMAFPAYEQYF.

The chain combines TRBV19 with TRBJ1-2, with 8 nucleotides matching TRBD1. This CDR3 contains 16 residues. After removal of 4 bases from V and 0 bases from J, the junction contained 7 bases not matched to a gene. Germline CDR1 is LNHDA and CDR2 is SQIVND (reference sequence). In DNA, the CDR3 is TGTGCCAGTAGTAGGGGACAGGTTGCGTCTAACTATGGCTACACCTTC. It yields the protein CASSRGQVASNYGYTF.

V and J are TRBV6-4 and TRBJ2-2; D call uncertain. The CDR3 loop spans 14 amino acids. V lost 0 bases, J lost 4 bases, and 6 bases lay in between. Germline lookup yields CDR1 MRHNA and CDR2 SNTAGT. CDR3 amino acids: CASSDSPATGELFF. The CDR3 DNA reads as TGTGCCAGCAGTGACTCCCCAGCCACCGGGGAGCTGTTTTTT.

This chain connects TRBV9 to TRBJ2-1; either TRBD1 or TRBD2 may fit D (5 bases each). The V gene's germline CDR1 is SGDLS and CDR2 YYNGEE. The CDR3 is made up of 16 amino acids. The germline V and J ends were trimmed by 7 bases and 4 bases, with 21 bases remaining between them. Written as DNA, the CDR3 is TGTGCCAGCCATGGGACCGCTGGCGGCTCTTACAATGAGCAGTTCTTC. Its translation: CASHGTAGGSYNEQFF.

The chain carries TRBV9 and TRBJ2-7; D possibly matches TRBD1 or TRBD2 (5 bases each). The CDR3 is 14 amino acids. V shed 2 bases and J shed 2 bases, with 11 bases lying between them. Germline CDR1 reads SGDLS; CDR2 reads YYNGEE. DNA of the CDR3: TGTGCCAGCAGCGTCGGGACGGAGACCTACGAGCAGTACTTC. Its protein is CASSVGTETYEQYF. The full variable domain, in which reference TRBV9 and TRBJ2-7 provide the parts outside the CDR3, is DSGVTQTPKHLITATGQRVTLRCSPRSGDLSVYWYQQSLDQGLQFLIQYYNGEERAKGNILERFSAQQFPDLHSELNLSSLELGDSALYFCASSVGTETYEQYFGPGTRLTVT.

This clone was counted between two and nine times. The chain carries TRBV11-1 and TRBJ2-7, with TRBD2 matching 8 bases. J was trimmed by 4 bases and V by 6 bases; bases with no gene match: 11. CDR3 size: 15 residues. Germline V lookup: CDR1 SGHAT, CDR2 FQDESV (reference sequence). The CDR3 is CASSRPIREGYEQYF. The CDR3 DNA is TGTGCCAGCAGTCGACCAATTCGGGAGGGGTACGAGCAGTACTTC.

The V and J genes are TRBV6-5 and TRBJ1-1, with TRBD1 as a possible D gene (5 bases). Germline CDR1 and CDR2: MNHEY and SVGAGI. This CDR3 region has 14 residues. Trimming took 5 bases from V and 0 from J, leaving 10 bases between them. The CDR3 is CASSAPRVNTEAFF. The CDR3, as DNA: TGTGCCAGCAGTGCCCCCAGGGTGAACACTGAAGCTTTCTTT.

This clone was observed a few times. This chain joins TRBV6-6 and TRBJ1-3; D unresolved. The V and J ends lost 11 bases and 0 bases respectively, with 8 bases between them. This CDR3 is built from 12 residues. Germline V CDR1 and CDR2: MNHNY, SVGAGI (reference sequence). This CDR3 reads CAGANSGNTIYF. The CDR3 DNA sequence: TGTGCCGGAGCTAACTCTGGAAACACCATATATTTT.

The chain uses TRBV18 and TRBJ1-2; no clear D gene. The CDR3 runs 12 residues. V was shortened by 3 bases and J by 7 bases, with 9 bases between the two germline ends. Germline CDR1 and CDR2: KGHSH and LQKENI. CDR3 loop: CASSPADTGYTF. The CDR3 nucleotides read TGTGCCAGCTCACCCGCCGACACTGGCTACACCTTC.

The chain couples TRBV5-1 to TRBJ1-1, with D unclear. Germline V gene lookup returns CDR1 SGHRS and CDR2 YFSETQ. CDR3 size: 15 residues. Trimming removed 7 bases from V and 4 bases from J, with 20 bases in between. For the CDR3, the DNA is TGCGCCAGCTCCAACGGAGGCACCGGGCCCACTGAAGCTTTCTTT. This gives the protein CASSNGGTGPTEAFF. Filled out from reference TRBV5-1 and TRBJ1-1, the complete variable domain reads KAGVTQTPRYLIKTRGQQVTLSCSPISGHRSVSWYQQTPGQGLQFLFEYFSETQRNKGNFPGRFSGRQFSNSRSEMNVSTLELGDSALYLCASSNGGTGPTEAFFGQGTRLTVV.

The chain is built from TRBV19 and TRBJ1-1; a weak D match, TRBD1 (5 bases). V was pared by 6 bases and J by 4 bases, with 9 bases between. Germline CDR1 LNHDA, CDR2 SQIVND (reference sequence). This CDR3 has 12 amino acids. The CDR3 reads CASRVGGTEAFF. In DNA, the CDR3 is TGTGCCAGTAGGGTGGGGGGCACTGAAGCTTTCTTT.

V is TRBV18 and J is TRBJ1-1; 7 bases agree with TRBD1. V lost 8 bases to trimming and J lost 1 base; unmatched junction nucleotides: 4. The V gene's germline CDR1 is KGHSH and CDR2 LQKENI. The CDR3 has 13 residues. The CDR3 sequence: CASAGQPNTEAFF. For the CDR3, the DNA is TGTGCCAGCGCGGGACAGCCGAACACTGAAGCTTTCTTT.

Notes on this clone: A junction boundary mismatches the germline segment, possibly from a read error. The chain recombines TRBV2 with TRBJ1-1, with TRBD1 identical over 7 bases. Germline V CDR1 and CDR2: SNHLY, FYNNEI. The CDR3 extends over 13 amino acids. CDR3 coding DNA: TGTGCCGGCAGTACACAGGGGAATACTGAAGCTTTCTTT. This encodes CAGSTQGNTEAFF.

The rearrangement links TRBV7-9 to TRBJ2-7; D gene uncertain. The germline V gene has CDR1 SEHNR and CDR2 FQNEAQ (reference sequence). The CDR3 runs 12 residues. The V gene lost 1 base and the J gene lost 4 bases, with 5 bases spanning the gap. The CDR3 is CASSLGTYEQYF. CDR3 in DNA: TGTGCCAGCAGCTTAGGGACGTACGAGCAGTACTTC.

The J gene is TRBJ2-1, the V gene TRBV5-6, with 10 bases that match TRBD2. The CDR3 contains 16 residues. V was pared by 2 bases and J by 7 bases, with 9 bases of the junction left unmatched. Germline V lookup: CDR1 SGHDT, CDR2 YYEEEE. The CDR3 protein is CASSFYVAGGANEQFF. For the CDR3, the DNA is TGTGCCAGCAGCTTTTATGTAGCGGGGGGAGCTAATGAGCAGTTCTTC.

V usage is TRBV11-2 and J usage is TRBJ2-3; TRBD2 agrees at 7 bases. J lost 0 bases, V lost 8 bases, and 8 bases had no gene match. The CDR3 has 15 residues. Germline-derived CDR1 and CDR2 are SGHAT and FQNNGV. In DNA form, the CDR3 reads TGTGCCAGCCACGGGGGGTCAACTAGCACAGATACGCAGTATTTT. Its protein product is CASHGGSTSTDTQYF.

The chain joins TRBV5-1 to TRBJ2-5, with TRBD1 identical over 10 bases. This CDR3 has 15 residues. Unmatched junction bases numbered 3, after V lost 4 bases and J lost 0 bases. CDR1 SGHRS and CDR2 YFSETQ come from the germline V gene. CDR3 nucleotide sequence: TGCGCCAGCAGCACGGGACAGGGGTACCAAGAGACCCAGTACTTC. As protein: CASSTGQGYQETQYF.

As to this clone: Other DNA variants within this sample encode the same CDR3. V gene TRBV5-6 combines with J gene TRBJ1-6, with 7 bases matching TRBD1. This CDR3 has 14 residues. Germline CDR1 is SGHDT and CDR2 is YYEEEE. After removal of 0 bases from V and 9 bases from J, the junction contained 3 bases not matched to a gene. The CDR3 sequence is CASSLGQGGSPLHF. CDR3 sequence (DNA): TGTGCCAGCAGCTTGGGACAGGGCGGTTCACCCCTCCACTTT.

The genes are TRBV7-6 and TRBJ2-2; no definite D call. Between the trimmed V and J ends, which lost 1 base and 7 bases, there was a span of 13 bases. The germline gives CDR1 SGHVS, CDR2 FNYEAQ. There are 15 residues in the CDR3. The CDR3 DNA follows: TGTGCCAGCAGCTTAGACTTGGCCCTAATCGGGGAGCTGTTTTTT. It yields the protein CASSLDLALIGELFF.

The chain combines TRBV5-8 with TRBJ1-1; D is possibly TRBD1 (5 bases). Trimming took 3 bases from V and 7 from J, leaving 10 bases between them. The CDR3 contains 12 residues. CDR1 is SGHTS and CDR2 is YDEGEE in the germline V gene. The CDR3 sequence: CASSSDRFEAFF. The CDR3 DNA sequence: TGTGCCAGCAGCTCAGACAGATTTGAAGCTTTCTTT.

The CDR3 bases are TGCGCCAGCAGCCAAGAGGGGCGGGCCCAAGAGACCCAGTACTTC. Its translation is CASSQEGRAQETQYF. The J gene is TRBJ2-5, the V gene TRBV4-1; tentatively, D is TRBD1 or TRBD2 (5 bases each). Germline V CDR1 and CDR2: MGHRA, YSYEKL. CDR3 size: 15 residues. V was trimmed by 0 bases and J by 1 base, leaving 9 bases between them.